These T cell receptor beta chains were read from a single sample in a study of cytomegalovirus exposure and HLA in healthy donors. Method: immunoSEQ multiplex PCR; TCRdb's copy keeps in-frame clones and lacks some. The top ten clones hold approximately 10% of a sample with about 130,000 clones, 80% to 90% of them seen once. The material sequenced was PBMCs. Receptor source: a woman between 18 and 29 years old in good health and CMV-seropositive. CDR3s leave out the opening cysteine and the closing phenylalanine or tryptophan. Expanded clones are given a class, and other clones once, few, many or no size at all.

J gene: TRBJ2-5
clone size: .
V gene: TRBV28
CDR3 protein: ASRSQLGTDQETQY

J gene: TRBJ2-7
clone size: .
V gene: TRBV4-1
CDR3 protein: ASSQVEASNYEQY

J gene: TRBJ2-7
clone size: .
V gene: TRBV28
CDR3 protein: ASRLTSRDSGSYEQY

J gene: TRBJ2-7
clone size: .
V gene: TRBV30
CDR3 protein: AWDPDPPLSYEQY

J gene: TRBJ1-2
clone size: .
V gene: TRBV7-9
CDR3 protein: ASSLAGADLGGYT

J gene: TRBJ2-5
clone size: .
V gene: TRBV9
CDR3 protein: ASSPTGGPETQY

J gene: TRBJ2-3
clone size: few
V gene: TRBV2
CDR3 protein: ASHASGGSGATQY

J gene: TRBJ1-2
clone size: .
V gene: TRBV19
CDR3 protein: ASSIGGLGYT

J gene: TRBJ2-5
clone size: .
V gene: TRBV7-3
CDR3 protein: ASSQTGGVETQY

J gene: TRBJ2-4
clone size: .
V gene: TRBV15
CDR3 protein: ATSRDYGERAKNIQY

J gene: TRBJ2-3
clone size: once
V gene: TRBV7-9
CDR3 protein: ASSFWASTDTQY

J gene: TRBJ1-2
clone size: few
V gene: TRBV7-9
CDR3 protein: ASSLDWSFKAYGYT

J gene: TRBJ1-3
clone size: .
V gene: TRBV5-3
CDR3 protein: ARSPRPGRQTGNTIY